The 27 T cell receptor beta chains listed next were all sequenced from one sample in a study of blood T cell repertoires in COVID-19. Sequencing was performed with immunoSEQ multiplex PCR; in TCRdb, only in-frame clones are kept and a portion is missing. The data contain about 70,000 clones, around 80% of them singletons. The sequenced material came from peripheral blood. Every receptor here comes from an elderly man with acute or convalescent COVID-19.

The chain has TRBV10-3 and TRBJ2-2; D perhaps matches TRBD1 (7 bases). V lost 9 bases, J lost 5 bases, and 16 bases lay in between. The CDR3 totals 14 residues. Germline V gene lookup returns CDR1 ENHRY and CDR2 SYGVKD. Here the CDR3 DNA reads TGTGCCATGAAGGGGGCGCGGGATACCGGGGAGCTGTTTTTT. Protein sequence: CAMKGARDTGELFF.

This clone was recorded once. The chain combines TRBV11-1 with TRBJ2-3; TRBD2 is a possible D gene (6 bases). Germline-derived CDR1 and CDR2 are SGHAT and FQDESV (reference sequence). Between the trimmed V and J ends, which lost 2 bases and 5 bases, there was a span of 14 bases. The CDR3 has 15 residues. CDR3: CASSLRGLLRDTQYF. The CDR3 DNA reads TGTGCCAGCAGCTTAAGGGGACTCCTGAGAGATACGCAGTATTTT.

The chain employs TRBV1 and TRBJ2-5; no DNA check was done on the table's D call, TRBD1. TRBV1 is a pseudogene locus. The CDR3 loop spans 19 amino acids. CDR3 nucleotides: TGCACCAGCAGCCAAGTTTGCGTCCCCACGTTTACAGGGGGGGAGACCCAGTACTTC. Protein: CTSSQVCVPTFTGGETQYF.

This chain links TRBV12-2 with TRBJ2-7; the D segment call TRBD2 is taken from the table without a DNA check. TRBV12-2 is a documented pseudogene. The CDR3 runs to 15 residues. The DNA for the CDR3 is TGTGCAAGTCGCTTTGAGCGGGGGGGGGAGGAAGAGCAGTACTTC. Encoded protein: CASRFERGGEEEQYF.

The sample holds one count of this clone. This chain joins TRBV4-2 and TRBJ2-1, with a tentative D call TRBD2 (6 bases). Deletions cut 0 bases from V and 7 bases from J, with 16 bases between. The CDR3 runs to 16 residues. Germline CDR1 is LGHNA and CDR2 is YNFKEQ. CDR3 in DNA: TGTGCCAGCAGCCAAGAGCGGGCTAGCGTCTGGAATGAGCAGTTCTTC. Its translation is CASSQERASVWNEQFF.

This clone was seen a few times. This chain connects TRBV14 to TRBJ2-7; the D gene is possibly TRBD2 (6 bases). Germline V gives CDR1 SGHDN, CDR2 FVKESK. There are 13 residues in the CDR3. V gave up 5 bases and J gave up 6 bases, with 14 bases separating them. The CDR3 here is CASSAGPRGEQYF. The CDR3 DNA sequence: TGTGCCAGCAGCGCAGGGCCGCGGGGCGAGCAGTACTTC.

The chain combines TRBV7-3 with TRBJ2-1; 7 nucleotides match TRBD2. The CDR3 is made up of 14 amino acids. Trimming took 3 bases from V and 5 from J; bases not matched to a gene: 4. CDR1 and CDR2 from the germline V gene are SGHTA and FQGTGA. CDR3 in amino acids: CASSLGLWDNEQFF. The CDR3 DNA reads TGTGCCAGCAGCTTGGGACTATGGGACAATGAGCAGTTCTTC.

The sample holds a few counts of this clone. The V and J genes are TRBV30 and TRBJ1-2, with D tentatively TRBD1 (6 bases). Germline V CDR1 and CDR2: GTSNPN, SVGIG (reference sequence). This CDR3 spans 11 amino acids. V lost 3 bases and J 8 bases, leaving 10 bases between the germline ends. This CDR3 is CAWRGGLGYTF. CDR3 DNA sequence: TGTGCCTGGAGAGGGGGTCTAGGCTACACCTTC.

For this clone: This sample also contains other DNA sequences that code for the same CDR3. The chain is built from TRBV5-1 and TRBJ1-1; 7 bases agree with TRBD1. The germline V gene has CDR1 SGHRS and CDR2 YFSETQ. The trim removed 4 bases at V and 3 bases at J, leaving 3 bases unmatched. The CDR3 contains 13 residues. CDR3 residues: CASSGGQHTEAFF. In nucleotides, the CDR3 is TGCGCCAGCAGCGGGGGACAGCACACTGAAGCTTTCTTT.

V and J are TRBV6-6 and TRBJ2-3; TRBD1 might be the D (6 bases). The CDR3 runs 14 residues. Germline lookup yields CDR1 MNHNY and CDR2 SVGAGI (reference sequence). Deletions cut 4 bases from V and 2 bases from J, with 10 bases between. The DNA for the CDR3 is TGTGCCAGCAGTTCGCCAGGGGCCACAGATACGCAGTATTTT. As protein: CASSSPGATDTQYF.

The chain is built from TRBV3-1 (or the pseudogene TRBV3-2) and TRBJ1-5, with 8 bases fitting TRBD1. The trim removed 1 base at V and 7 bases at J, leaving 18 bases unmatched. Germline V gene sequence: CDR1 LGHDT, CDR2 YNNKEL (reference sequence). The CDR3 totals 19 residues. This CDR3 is CASSQAHRDRKIPCQPQHF. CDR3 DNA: TGTGCCAGCAGCCAAGCCCACCGGGACAGGAAAATTCCATGCCAGCCCCAGCATTTT.

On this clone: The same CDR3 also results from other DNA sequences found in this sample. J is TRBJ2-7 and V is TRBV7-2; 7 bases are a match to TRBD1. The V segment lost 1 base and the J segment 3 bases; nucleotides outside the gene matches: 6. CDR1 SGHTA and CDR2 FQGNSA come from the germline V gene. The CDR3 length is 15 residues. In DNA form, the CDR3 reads TGTGCCAGCAGCTTAGGGTCGGCAGGGGGCTACGAGCAGTACTTC. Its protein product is CASSLGSAGGYEQYF.

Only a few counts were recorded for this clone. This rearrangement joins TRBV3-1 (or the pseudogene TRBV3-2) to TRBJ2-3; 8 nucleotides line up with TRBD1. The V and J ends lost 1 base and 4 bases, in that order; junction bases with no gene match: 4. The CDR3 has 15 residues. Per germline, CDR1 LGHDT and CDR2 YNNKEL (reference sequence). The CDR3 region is CASSQAWTGSDTQYF. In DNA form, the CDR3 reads TGTGCCAGCAGCCAAGCGTGGACAGGGTCAGATACGCAGTATTTT.

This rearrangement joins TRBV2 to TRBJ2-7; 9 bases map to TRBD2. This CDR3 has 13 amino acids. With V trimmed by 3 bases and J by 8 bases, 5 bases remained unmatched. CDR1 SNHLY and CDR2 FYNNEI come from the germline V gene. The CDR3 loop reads CASSELAGEQQYF. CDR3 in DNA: TGTGCCAGCAGTGAGTTAGCGGGGGAACAGCAGTACTTC. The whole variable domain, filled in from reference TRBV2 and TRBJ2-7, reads EPEVTQTPSHQVTQMGQEVILRCVPISNHLYFYWYRQILGQKVEFLVSFYNNEISEKSEIFDDQFSVERPDGSNFTLKIRSTKLEDSAMYFCASSELAGEQQYFGPGTRLTVT.

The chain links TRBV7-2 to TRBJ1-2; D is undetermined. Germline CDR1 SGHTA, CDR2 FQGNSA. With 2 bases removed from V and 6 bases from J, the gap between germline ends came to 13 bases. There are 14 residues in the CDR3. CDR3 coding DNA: TGTGCCAGCAGCTTAACCCCCCCGCCGGATGGCTACACCTTC. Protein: CASSLTPPPDGYTF.

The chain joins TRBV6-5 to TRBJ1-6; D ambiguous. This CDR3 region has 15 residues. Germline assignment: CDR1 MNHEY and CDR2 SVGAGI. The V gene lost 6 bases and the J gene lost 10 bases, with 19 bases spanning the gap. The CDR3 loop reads CASRGGPYLGSPLHF. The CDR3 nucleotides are TGTGCCAGCAGGGGAGGGCCCTACCTGGGGTCACCCCTCCACTTT.

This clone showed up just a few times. CDR3 protein: CATSDGGLNEAFF. The CDR3 coding sequence is TGTGCCACCAGTGATGGCGGGTTAAATGAAGCTTTCTTT. The chain recombines TRBV24-1 with TRBJ1-1; D gene uncertain. Germline V gives CDR1 KGHDR, CDR2 SFDVKD. This CDR3 contains 13 residues. V shed 3 bases and J shed 7 bases, with 11 bases lying between them.

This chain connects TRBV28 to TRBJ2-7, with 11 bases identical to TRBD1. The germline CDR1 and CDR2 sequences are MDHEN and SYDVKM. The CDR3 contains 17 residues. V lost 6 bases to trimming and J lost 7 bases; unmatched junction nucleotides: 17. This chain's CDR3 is CASSSHHRDRGSKEQYF. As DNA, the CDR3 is TGTGCCAGCAGCTCTCACCACCGGGACAGGGGGTCTAAGGAGCAGTACTTC.

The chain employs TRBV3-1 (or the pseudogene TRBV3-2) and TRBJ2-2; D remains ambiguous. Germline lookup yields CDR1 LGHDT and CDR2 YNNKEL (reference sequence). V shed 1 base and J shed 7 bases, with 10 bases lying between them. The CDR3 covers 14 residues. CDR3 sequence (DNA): TGTGCCAGCAGCCAAGTACCCCCAGGCGGGGAGCTGTTTTTT. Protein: CASSQVPPGGELFF.

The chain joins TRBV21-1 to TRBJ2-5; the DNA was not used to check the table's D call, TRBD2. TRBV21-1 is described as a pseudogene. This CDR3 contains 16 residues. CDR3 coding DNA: TGTGCCAGCAGCAAAGTCTCCCGGGGAAATAAAGCGACCCAGTACTTC. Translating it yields CASSKVSRGNKATQYF.

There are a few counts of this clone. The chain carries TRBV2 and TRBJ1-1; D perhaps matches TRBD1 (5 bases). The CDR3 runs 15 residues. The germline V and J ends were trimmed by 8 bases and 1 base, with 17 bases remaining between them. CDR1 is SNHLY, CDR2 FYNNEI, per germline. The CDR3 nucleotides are TGTGCCAGCTCCAACTTTGGGGGGTCGAACACTGAAGCTTTCTTT. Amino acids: CASSNFGGSNTEAFF.

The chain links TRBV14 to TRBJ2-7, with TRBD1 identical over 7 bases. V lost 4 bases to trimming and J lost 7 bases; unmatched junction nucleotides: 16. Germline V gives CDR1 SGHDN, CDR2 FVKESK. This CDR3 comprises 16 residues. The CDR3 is CASSRNLGTVGLEQYF. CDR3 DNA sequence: TGTGCCAGCAGCCGAAACCTCGGGACAGTAGGGCTGGAGCAGTACTTC.

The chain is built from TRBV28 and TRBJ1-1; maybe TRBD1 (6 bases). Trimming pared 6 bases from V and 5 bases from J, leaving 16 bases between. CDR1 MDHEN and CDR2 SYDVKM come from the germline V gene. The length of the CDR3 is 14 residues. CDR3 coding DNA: TGTGCCAGCAGCCCTGGACAGATAGAGACTGAAGCTTTCTTT. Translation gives CASSPGQIETEAFF.

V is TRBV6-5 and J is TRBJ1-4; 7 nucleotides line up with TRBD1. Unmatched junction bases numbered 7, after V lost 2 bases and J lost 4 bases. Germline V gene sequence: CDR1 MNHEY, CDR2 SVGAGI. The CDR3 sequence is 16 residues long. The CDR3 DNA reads TGTGCCAGCAGTTACCTACCGGGACAGAATAATGAAAAACTGTTTTTT. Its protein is CASSYLPGQNNEKLFF.

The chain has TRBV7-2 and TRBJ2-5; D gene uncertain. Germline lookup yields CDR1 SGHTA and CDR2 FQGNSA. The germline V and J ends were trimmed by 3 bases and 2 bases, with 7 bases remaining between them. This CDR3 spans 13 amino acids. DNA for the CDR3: TGTGCCAGCAGCTTTGCCGGGCAAGAGACCCAGTACTTC. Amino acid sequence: CASSFAGQETQYF.

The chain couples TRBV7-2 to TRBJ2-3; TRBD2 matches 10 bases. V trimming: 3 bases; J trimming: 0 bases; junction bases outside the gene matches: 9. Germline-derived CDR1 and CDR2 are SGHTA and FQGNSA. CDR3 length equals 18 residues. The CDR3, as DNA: TGTGCCAGCAGCTTTCGAGCGGGAGGGCCGGTTAGCACAGATACGCAGTATTTT. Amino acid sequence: CASSFRAGGPVSTDTQYF.

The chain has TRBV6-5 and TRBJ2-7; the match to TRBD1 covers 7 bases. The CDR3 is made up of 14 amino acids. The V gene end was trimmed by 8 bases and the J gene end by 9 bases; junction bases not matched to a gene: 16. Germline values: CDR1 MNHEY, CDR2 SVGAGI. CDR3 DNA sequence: TGTGCCAGCTTGGATTCCCGGACAGGTTTGGGGCAGTACTTC. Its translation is CASLDSRTGLGQYF.